Below, 31 T cell receptor beta chains from the same sample are listed, as sequenced in a study of blood T cell repertoires in COVID-19. The table came from immunoSEQ multiplex PCR; TCRdb's copy has only in-frame clones and leaves some out. The sample consists of about 220,000 clones, around 81% of them appearing once. Source material: peripheral blood. The source of these receptors is a human donor in a cohort sampled during active COVID-19.

The chain employs TRBV2 and TRBJ2-5, with D tentatively TRBD2 (6 bases). The V and J ends lost 3 bases and 1 base respectively, with 9 bases between them. Germline V lookup: CDR1 SNHLY, CDR2 FYNNEI. The CDR3 runs 14 residues. The CDR3 region is CASSEISGQETQYF. The CDR3 DNA sequence: TGTGCCAGCAGTGAGATTAGCGGCCAAGAGACCCAGTACTTC.

The sample holds many counts of this clone. The gene calls are TRBV5-1 and TRBJ2-5, with 8 bases lining up with TRBD1. CDR3 length: 16 amino acids. Germline loops: CDR1 SGHRS, CDR2 YFSETQ. J lost 1 base, V lost 3 bases, and 8 bases had no gene match. The CDR3 region has the DNA TGCGCCAGCAGCTCGGGACAGGAAGGGGGCCAAGAGACCCAGTACTTC. This sequence encodes CASSSGQEGGQETQYF.

This chain joins TRBV27 and TRBJ1-4, with D possibly TRBD1 on 5 matching bases. CDR3 size: 14 residues. The V end was cut by 1 base, the J end by 6 bases, with 9 bases between. The germline CDR1 and CDR2 sequences are MNHEY and SMNVEV (reference sequence). The CDR3 spells CASSLWGGDEKLFF. DNA of the CDR3: TGTGCCAGCAGTTTATGGGGCGGTGATGAAAAACTGTTTTTT.

This clone has more than one count but fewer than ten. The rearrangement uses TRBV4-1 and TRBJ2-7, with 9 bases fitting TRBD2. This CDR3 has 15 amino acids. Unmatched junction bases numbered 4, after V lost 1 base and J lost 3 bases. Germline lookup yields CDR1 MGHRA and CDR2 YSYEKL. CDR3 amino acids: CASSQGASGVYEQYF. The CDR3 nucleotides read TGCGCCAGCAGCCAAGGGGCTAGCGGGGTCTACGAGCAGTACTTC.

The chain employs TRBV4-1 and TRBJ1-1, with no clear D. The length of the CDR3 is 16 residues. CDR1 is MGHRA, CDR2 YSYEKL, per germline. Deletions cut 3 bases from V and 2 bases from J, with 16 bases between. Here the CDR3 reads CASSQDPHGLNTEAFF. In DNA form, the CDR3 reads TGCGCCAGCAGCCAGGATCCTCATGGGCTTAACACTGAAGCTTTCTTT.

The J gene is TRBJ2-7, the V gene TRBV7-2; D is possibly TRBD1 (5 bases). V lost 1 base, J lost 6 bases, and 16 bases lay in between. The CDR3 totals 15 residues. CDR1 is SGHTA and CDR2 is FQGNSA in the germline V gene. CDR3 DNA: TGTGCCAGCAGCTTAGTTCGGCAGGGTGGCTTCGAGCAGTACTTC. The encoded protein is CASSLVRQGGFEQYF.

The chain is built from TRBV7-6 and TRBJ2-5; a weak D match, TRBD2 (6 bases). Germline assignment: CDR1 SGHVS and CDR2 FNYEAQ. Trimming cost V 3 bases and J 1 base, with 18 bases left between them. The CDR3 is 17 residues long. The CDR3 nucleotides read TGTGCCAGCAGCTTGAGCCCCCCCGGGAGCGGCCAAGAGACCCAGTACTTC. Translation: CASSLSPPGSGQETQYF.

In this sample, this clone turned up a few times. The rearrangement links TRBV5-6 to TRBJ1-1, with TRBD1 as a possible D gene (6 bases). CDR3 length: 16 amino acids. Germline V gene sequence: CDR1 SGHDT, CDR2 YYEEEE. V lost 3 bases and J lost 5, with 20 bases in between. The CDR3 loop reads CASSSPYGGGWTEAFF. The CDR3 region has the DNA TGTGCCAGCAGCTCCCCCTACGGCGGGGGCTGGACTGAAGCTTTCTTT.

The rearrangement uses TRBV3-1 (or the pseudogene TRBV3-2) and TRBJ2-3; no firm D call. This CDR3 is 18 amino acids long. Per the germline V gene, CDR1 is LGHDT and CDR2 is YNNKEL (reference sequence). V dropped 3 bases and J dropped 2 bases, with 21 bases sitting between them. In nucleotides, the CDR3 is TGTGCCAGCAGCCACGATTTGAAGCGATTGGAAGACACAGATACGCAGTATTTT. This translates into CASSHDLKRLEDTDTQYF.

V and J are TRBV10-3 and TRBJ2-2; TRBD2 is a possible D gene (5 bases). Trimming shortened V by 9 bases and J by 1 base, and 18 bases separated the two germline ends. The V gene's germline CDR1 is ENHRY and CDR2 SYGVKD. This CDR3 spans 16 amino acids. CDR3 sequence: CAIQPAGGVNTGELFF. The CDR3 coding sequence is TGTGCCATTCAGCCGGCGGGCGGAGTGAACACCGGGGAGCTGTTTTTT.

This clone has only one observation. The CDR3, as DNA: TGCGCCAGCAGTGTAGTGACAGGGGGCGAGCAGCAGTACTTC. Residues: CASSVVTGGEQQYF. The chain joins TRBV5-1 to TRBJ2-7; 10 nucleotides align to TRBD1. The ends lost 5 bases at V and 8 bases at J; junction bases unmatched: 10. The CDR3 runs 14 residues. Germline V gene lookup returns CDR1 SGHRS and CDR2 YFSETQ.

The rearrangement links TRBV27 to TRBJ2-7; TRBD2 agrees at 7 bases. Germline trimming cut 6 bases from V and 2 bases from J; bases unmatched to any gene: 13. Germline assignment: CDR1 MNHEY and CDR2 SMNVEV (reference sequence). The CDR3 is made up of 16 amino acids. The CDR3 DNA reads TGTGCCAGCAGAAAAAAGCCCAGGGAGGGCCCCTACGAGCAGTACTTC. Encoded protein: CASRKKPREGPYEQYF.

The chain combines TRBV6-5 with TRBJ1-5; unclear D gene. This CDR3 has 14 amino acids. Trimming took 7 bases from V and 0 from J, leaving 10 bases between them. In germline, CDR1 is MNHEY, CDR2 SVGAGI. The DNA of the CDR3 is TGTGCCAGCAACTCGATCCTTAGCAATCAGCCCCAGCATTTT. This codes for CASNSILSNQPQHF.

The chain is built from TRBV12-5 and TRBJ2-7; TRBD1 agrees at 12 bases. Trimming cost V 5 bases and J 5 bases; bases outside gene matches: 4. CDR1 and CDR2 from the germline V gene are LGHNT and FRNRAP. The CDR3 is 14 residues long. Here the CDR3 reads CASGLGQGADEQYF. CDR3 DNA: TGTGCTAGTGGTCTGGGACAGGGGGCTGACGAGCAGTACTTC.

The chain couples TRBV28 to TRBJ2-1, with D possibly matching TRBD2 (5 bases). The CDR3 length is 16 residues. Trimming pared 6 bases from V and 8 bases from J, leaving 23 bases between. CDR1 is MDHEN, CDR2 SYDVKM, per germline. CDR3 in DNA: TGTGCCAGCAGCACGGCGAGCAGCGGTCCATTCGATGAGCAGTTCTTC. As protein: CASSTASSGPFDEQFF.

This chain uses TRBV4-2 with TRBJ1-1; D perhaps matches TRBD1 (5 bases). V dropped 0 bases and J dropped 8 bases, with 19 bases sitting between them. In germline, CDR1 is LGHNA, CDR2 YNFKEQ. CDR3 length: 16 residues. CDR3: CASSQDPLGEGAEAFF. The CDR3 nucleotides read TGTGCCAGCAGCCAAGACCCCCTAGGGGAAGGGGCCGAAGCTTTCTTT.

This chain joins TRBV2 and TRBJ2-7; 7 positions match TRBD1. CDR1 is SNHLY and CDR2 is FYNNEI in the germline V gene. V trimming: 3 bases; J trimming: 2 bases; junction bases outside the gene matches: 10. CDR3 length: 16 amino acids. CDR3 DNA sequence: TGTGCCAGCAGTGACCCGACAGGGAACGGGGCCTACGAGCAGTACTTC. It is translated as CASSDPTGNGAYEQYF.

CDR3 sequence (DNA): TGTGCCAGCAGCTTCTATCGTAGACAGCCCCAGCATTTT. This translates into CASSFYRRQPQHF. The chain employs TRBV7-8 and TRBJ1-5; D gene ambiguous. V was cut by 3 bases and J by 7 bases, with 10 bases left in between. The CDR3 has 13 residues. CDR1 SGHVS and CDR2 FQNEAQ come from the germline V gene.

The V gene is TRBV4-2, the J gene TRBJ1-2, with 9 bases lining up with TRBD1. CDR1 and CDR2 (germline): LGHNA, YNFKEQ. Trimming at V came to 4 bases and at J to 6 bases, leaving 9 bases not matched to a gene. The CDR3 has 15 amino acids. CDR3 protein: CASSRRDRELDGYTF. CDR3 nucleotide sequence: TGTGCCAGCAGCCGCCGGGACAGGGAACTGGATGGCTACACCTTC.

The J gene is TRBJ2-1, the V gene TRBV19; 9 bases map to TRBD1. From germline, CDR1 is LNHDA and CDR2 SQIVND (reference sequence). This CDR3 is 16 amino acids long. The V and J ends lost 4 bases and 3 bases, in that order; junction bases with no gene match: 7. The CDR3 bases are TGTGCCAGTAGTAGCCGCGACAGGGGGAGCTACAATGAGCAGTTCTTC. Translating gives CASSSRDRGSYNEQFF.

The CDR3 DNA sequence: TGTGCCAGCAGCTTAGCAGGGGGCTATGGCTACACCTTC. Residues: CASSLAGGYGYTF. The chain carries TRBV7-3 and TRBJ1-2; 7 bases align to TRBD1. The CDR3 loop spans 13 amino acids. Germline trimming cut 2 bases from V and 4 bases from J; bases unmatched to any gene: 1. Germline CDR1 reads SGHTA; CDR2 reads FQGTGA.

This clone showed up just a few times. The J gene is TRBJ1-2, the V gene TRBV28, with D uncertain. CDR1 MDHEN and CDR2 SYDVKM come from the germline V gene. The CDR3 totals 13 residues. Trimming took off 8 bases at V and 7 bases at J, with 17 bases between the two ends. The DNA of the CDR3 is TGTGCCAGCGGGAGGGAGGGTCAAAGTGGCTACACCTTC. Residues: CASGREGQSGYTF.

This clone was picked up one time. CDR3 bases: TGTGCCAGCAGCGTAGGATCTAGCGCTAGCACAGATACGCAGTATTTT. Amino acids: CASSVGSSASTDTQYF. The V gene is TRBV9, the J gene TRBJ2-3; possibly TRBD2 for D (6 bases). This CDR3 is 16 amino acids long. CDR1 and CDR2 (germline): SGDLS, YYNGEE. Trimming took off 0 bases at V and 0 bases at J, with 11 bases between the two ends.

This clone was found once. V is TRBV6-6 and J is TRBJ1-5, with D perhaps TRBD1 (6 bases). The CDR3 is 14 residues long. V lost 3 bases and J 5 bases, leaving 11 bases between the germline ends. The germline V gene encodes CDR1 MNHNY and CDR2 SVGAGI (reference sequence). CDR3 nucleotide sequence: TGTGCCAGCAGTTATCCCGGGGGGCATCAGCCCCAGCATTTT. Translation: CASSYPGGHQPQHF.

In this sample, this clone turned up once. V and J are TRBV19 and TRBJ2-2, with 11 bases lining up with TRBD1. Losses at the gene ends were 11 bases for V and 7 bases for J; bases not matched to a gene: 6. The CDR3 extends over 13 amino acids. Germline CDR1 reads LNHDA; CDR2 reads SQIVND (reference sequence). As DNA, the CDR3 is TGTGCCGTCCGGACAGGGGGCCTCGGGGAGCTGTTTTTT. Protein: CAVRTGGLGELFF.

This clone occurred once. The V gene is TRBV7-6, the J gene TRBJ2-2; D is possibly TRBD2 (6 bases). The germline V gene encodes CDR1 SGHVS and CDR2 FNYEAQ. The CDR3 is made up of 17 amino acids. V lost 1 base and J 2 bases, leaving 14 bases between the germline ends. The CDR3 DNA is TGTGCCAGCAGCTTAGTTAGCGGCGGGATTAACACCGGGGAGCTGTTTTTT. Protein product: CASSLVSGGINTGELFF.

The chain has TRBV6-2 or TRBV6-3 and TRBJ2-7; 8 bases align to TRBD2. The CDR3 loop spans 17 amino acids. V shed 5 bases, J shed 0 bases, and the junction held 12 bases outside the gene matches. Looked up from germline, CDR1 is MNHEY and CDR2 is SVGEGT. DNA of the CDR3: TGTGCCAGCAGTACCCCGGGGGGGCAGACCCTCTCCTACGAGCAGTACTTC. Protein: CASSTPGGQTLSYEQYF.

This sequence joins TRBV5-5 and TRBJ2-2; D is unclear. Germline values: CDR1 SGHKS, CDR2 YYEKEE (reference sequence). Deletions cut 0 bases from V and 5 bases from J, with 8 bases between. The CDR3 contains 14 residues. CDR3 bases: TGTGCCAGCAGCTTGGGGAGAAGAACCGGGGAGCTGTTTTTT. This sequence encodes CASSLGRRTGELFF.

The J gene is TRBJ2-5, the V gene TRBV7-2; D unresolved. The CDR3 is made up of 13 amino acids. Germline lookup yields CDR1 SGHTA and CDR2 FQGNSA. The V end lost 4 bases, the J end lost 5 bases, and 11 bases lay between the germline ends. The CDR3 DNA reads as TGTGCCAGCAGCTCTCTACTCTTGGAGACCCAGTACTTC. It specifies CASSSLLLETQYF.

This clone has a count of ten or more. This rearrangement joins TRBV19 to TRBJ1-5; no clear D. Between the trimmed V and J ends, which lost 7 bases and 3 bases, there was a span of 13 bases. CDR3 length: 14 amino acids. Germline V CDR1 and CDR2: LNHDA, SQIVND (reference sequence). The CDR3 sequence: CASIGGPNNQPQHF. The CDR3 nucleotides are TGTGCCAGTATAGGCGGGCCCAACAATCAGCCCCAGCATTTT.

The chain couples TRBV28 to TRBJ1-2; tentatively, D is TRBD1 (6 bases). Trimming stripped 7 bases from V and 6 bases from J, with 12 bases between. The CDR3 runs to 12 residues. Germline V gives CDR1 MDHEN, CDR2 SYDVKM. The CDR3 DNA reads TGTGCCAGCAACTGGGGGGGCAATGGCTACACCTTC. Residues: CASNWGGNGYTF.